The 16 T cell receptor beta chains below all came from one sample that was sequenced in a study of blood T cell repertoires in COVID-19. TCRdb's copy holds only in-frame clones and misses some; the assay was immunoSEQ multiplex PCR. Among roughly 200,000 clones, around nine tenths were seen once, and the ten largest hold around 4%. Material: PBMCs or T cells enriched from blood (not recorded which). All receptors come from a young woman who had been exposed to COVID-19.

This chain uses TRBV2 with TRBJ2-3; D not certain. This CDR3 has 11 residues. Germline-derived CDR1 and CDR2 are SNHLY and FYNNEI. The germline V and J ends were trimmed by 4 bases and 6 bases, with 5 bases remaining between them. The CDR3 protein is CASSVRDTQYF. The CDR3 DNA follows: TGTGCCAGCAGTGTGAGGGATACGCAGTATTTT.

The chain links TRBV5-4 to TRBJ1-4; the D gene is possibly TRBD1 (6 bases). Germline assignment: CDR1 SGHNT and CDR2 YYREEE (reference sequence). V lost 4 bases and J lost 5, with 15 bases in between. This CDR3 is 15 amino acids long. The DNA for the CDR3 is TGTGCCAGCAGCCTGGGGGGGCTGGAGAATGAAAAACTGTTTTTT. Translating it yields CASSLGGLENEKLFF.

This clone was detected many times. The CDR3 loop reads CASSYMRGTNQPQHF. Here the CDR3 DNA reads TGTGCCAGCAGTTACATGCGGGGGACCAATCAGCCCCAGCATTTT. V gene TRBV6-2 or TRBV6-3 combines with J gene TRBJ1-5; D perhaps matches TRBD1 (5 bases). Germline V CDR1 and CDR2: MNHEY, SVGEGT. This CDR3 is built from 15 residues. Trimming took 2 bases from V and 3 from J, leaving 11 bases between them.

J is TRBJ1-1 and V is TRBV2; D is possibly TRBD1 (6 bases). The CDR3 extends over 14 amino acids. Germline CDR1 reads SNHLY; CDR2 reads FYNNEI. Trimming left V 4 bases short and J 1 base short, with 10 bases between. As DNA, the CDR3 is TGTGCCAGCAGTGTGGGGGCCCCGAACACTGAAGCTTTCTTT. It is translated as CASSVGAPNTEAFF.

The rearrangement joins TRBV5-5 to TRBJ1-4, with D possibly TRBD1 on 5 matching bases. V gave up 1 base and J gave up 2 bases, with 12 bases separating them. There are 16 residues in the CDR3. From germline, CDR1 is SGHKS and CDR2 YYEKEE (reference sequence). The CDR3 loop reads CASSLNLGVTNEKLFF. CDR3 bases: TGTGCCAGCAGCTTGAACCTAGGGGTTACTAATGAAAAACTGTTTTTT.

This chain joins TRBV21-1 and TRBJ2-7; the tabulated D call, TRBD1, remains unverified against the DNA. TRBV21-1 is a documented pseudogene. The CDR3 length is 17 residues. This CDR3 reads CASSKWDRGPSSYEQYF. The DNA of the CDR3 is TGTGCCAGCAGCAAATGGGACAGGGGACCAAGCTCCTACGAGCAGTACTTC.

V gene TRBV3-1 (or the pseudogene TRBV3-2) combines with J gene TRBJ1-1; D gene ambiguous. The germline V gene has CDR1 LGHDT and CDR2 YNNKEL (reference sequence). Trimming took 5 bases from V and 4 from J, leaving 11 bases between them. This CDR3 has 13 residues. This CDR3 reads CASSRRVGTEAFF. CDR3 DNA sequence: TGTGCCAGCAGCAGGAGGGTGGGCACTGAAGCTTTCTTT.

V and J are TRBV9 and TRBJ2-3, with TRBD1 matching over 7 bases. With V trimmed by 0 bases and J by 1 base, 5 bases remained unmatched. CDR3 length: 16 residues. Germline V gene sequence: CDR1 SGDLS, CDR2 YYNGEE. Here the CDR3 DNA reads TGTGCCAGCAGCGTAGTAGGGGGCGCCGGCACAGATACGCAGTATTTT. As protein: CASSVVGGAGTDTQYF.

The V gene is TRBV2, the J gene TRBJ1-5; a weak D match, TRBD1 (5 bases). This CDR3 region has 15 residues. In germline, CDR1 is SNHLY, CDR2 FYNNEI. Trimming removed 6 bases from V and 2 bases from J, with 14 bases in between. The CDR3 DNA sequence: TGTGCCAGCAGGGGGGGTGCTTCGGGCAATCAGCCCCAGCATTTT. This gives the protein CASRGGASGNQPQHF.

CDR3 DNA sequence: TGTGCCAGTAGTATCGGGCAGGGAGGTTACGGCTACACCTTC. This gives the protein CASSIGQGGYGYTF. The J gene is TRBJ1-2, the V gene TRBV19, with D possibly matching TRBD1 (5 bases). From germline, CDR1 is LNHDA and CDR2 SQIVND (reference sequence). The germline V and J ends were trimmed by 3 bases and 8 bases, with 16 bases remaining between them. The CDR3 sequence is 14 residues long.

This clone occurred a few times. V and J are TRBV6-5 and TRBJ2-3, with 10 nucleotides matching TRBD2. The V gene end was trimmed by 0 bases and the J gene end by 6 bases; junction bases not matched to a gene: 6. CDR1 and CDR2 (germline): MNHEY, SVGAGI. The CDR3 spans 16 residues. The CDR3: CASSYSLAGILDTQYF. The CDR3, as DNA: TGTGCCAGCAGTTACTCACTAGCGGGGATTCTTGATACGCAGTATTTT.

The sample holds a few counts of this clone. This chain uses TRBV6-5 with TRBJ2-1; D perhaps matches TRBD1 (5 bases). Germline-derived CDR1 and CDR2 are MNHEY and SVGAGI. The CDR3 consists of 13 residues. V was cut by 10 bases and J by 4 bases, with 14 bases left in between. CDR3 amino acids: CAIDPDSYNEQFF. The CDR3 DNA reads TGTGCCATCGACCCAGACAGTTACAATGAGCAGTTCTTC.

The chain links TRBV14 to TRBJ1-1; D is perhaps TRBD1 (6 bases). The CDR3 is 15 amino acids. Deletions cut 1 base from V and 4 bases from J, with 13 bases between. Germline CDR1 reads SGHDN; CDR2 reads FVKESK. The CDR3 region has the DNA TGTGCCAGCAGCCAAGCAGGTCAGGGGAGCACTGAAGCTTTCTTT. Translated, it gives CASSQAGQGSTEAFF.

The V gene is TRBV5-1, the J gene TRBJ2-1; 13 positions match TRBD2. V lost 0 bases to trimming and J lost 4 bases; unmatched junction nucleotides: 10. Per the germline V gene, CDR1 is SGHRS and CDR2 is YFSETQ. CDR3 size: 19 residues. CDR3 residues: CASSLGGLAGPRGYNEQFF. In DNA form, the CDR3 reads TGCGCCAGCAGCTTGGGGGGACTAGCGGGGCCGAGGGGATACAATGAGCAGTTCTTC.

The V and J genes are TRBV30 and TRBJ1-4; no definite D call. V was clipped by 0 bases and J by 7 bases, with 9 bases between them. Germline V gene lookup returns CDR1 GTSNPN and CDR2 SVGIG (reference sequence). This CDR3 comprises 13 residues. The CDR3: CAWSVGGGEKLFF. The DNA of the CDR3 is TGTGCCTGGAGTGTGGGAGGTGGTGAAAAACTGTTTTTT. The variable domain in full, with the rest retrieved from reference TRBV30 and TRBJ1-4, is SQTIHQWPATLVQPVGSPLSLECTVEGTSNPNLYWYRQAAGRGLQLLFYSVGIGQISSEVPQNLSASRPQDRQFILSSKKLLLSDSGFYLCAWSVGGGEKLFFGSGTQLSVL.

V is TRBV24-1 and J is TRBJ1-2; 7 bases match TRBD1. The CDR3 is 15 amino acids. Germline CDR1 is KGHDR and CDR2 is SFDVKD. V lost 4 bases to trimming and J lost 4 bases; unmatched junction nucleotides: 8. The chain's CDR3 is CATSDTGTATYGYTF. The CDR3 DNA sequence: TGTGCCACCAGTGACACCGGGACAGCAACCTATGGCTACACCTTC.